A single T cell receptor (beta chain) is shown here with its context. What it binds is unknown. The sample originates from a study of cytomegalovirus exposure and HLA in healthy donors. Study results and limitations: 164 TCR beta chains were listed as cytomegalovirus-associated. Rarity held for most TCR sequences, but there were some public TCRs that occurred in many donors.

With 4 bases removed from V and 7 bases from J, the gap between germline ends came to 23 bases. The length of the CDR3 is 16 residues. The germline V gene has CDR1 SGHTA and CDR2 FQGNSA. Donors came from a validation cohort of about 110 subjects, distinct from the first 666-subject cohort. Generated by immunoSEQ multiplex PCR, the TCRdb table keeps only in-frame clones and is missing some. Among some 170,000 clones, about nine tenths were seen once, and the ten largest hold 2% to 3%. This clonotype was sampled from a man aged 18 to 30 in good health and CMV-seropositive. The sequenced sample consisted of PBMCs. The chain recombines TRBV7-2 with TRBJ2-7, with a weak D call TRBD2 (6 bases). CDR3 bases: TGTGCCAGCAGCTCAAGGAACAGGCCGGAAGGGAGGGAGCAGTACTTC. The encoded protein is CASSSRNRPEGREQYF.